The text below deals with one TCR beta chain. This sample is part of a study of shared clonotypes between healthy human individuals. The germline V and J ends were trimmed by 0 bases and 7 bases, with 8 bases remaining between them. Looked up from germline, CDR1 is SGDLS and CDR2 is YYNGEE. The CDR3 extends over 13 amino acids. Sequenced by immunoSEQ multiplex PCR; TCRdb stores in-frame clones only, minus some. The sample lists approximately 1.4 million clones, 98% occurring once. This receptor was identified in a man aged 25-45 years in good health. The sequenced sample was naive CD4+ T cells sorted from blood. Subset indicated: CD45RA+ positively selected. The gene calls are TRBV9 and TRBJ2-1; unclear D gene. CDR3 sequence reads: CASSVAGWNEQFF. CDR3 sequence (DNA): TGTGCCAGCAGCGTAGCTGGGTGGAATGAGCAGTTCTTC.